A selection of T cell receptor beta chains follows, all from one sample in a study of identical twins. TCRdb passed the 5' RACE reads through MiXCR, listing each CDR3 protein once. The data show around 1.7 million distinct CDR3 sequences, with roughly 35% seen just once and approximately 0.29% held by the top ten. The sequenced sample was cord blood. The receptor source for this set is a newborn girl in good health. CDR3s leave out the opening cysteine and the closing phenylalanine or tryptophan. Each record gives: V gene, J gene, D gene, CDR3 protein. A D gene is named only where the DNA matches it firmly.

v_gene: TRBV20-1; j_gene: TRBJ1-2; d_gene: TRBD1; CDR3aa: SARGQGGYGYT
v_gene: TRBV6-4; j_gene: TRBJ2-6; d_gene: -; CDR3aa: ASSDSFGANVLT
v_gene: TRBV7-9; j_gene: TRBJ2-7; d_gene: -; CDR3aa: ASSAGGAVNYEQY
v_gene: TRBV6-5; j_gene: TRBJ2-5; d_gene: -; CDR3aa: ASSYSSRETQY
v_gene: TRBV18; j_gene: TRBJ2-5; d_gene: -; CDR3aa: ASSPCKTQY
v_gene: TRBV28; j_gene: TRBJ1-5; d_gene: TRBD1; CDR3aa: ASSRRRGQEQPQH
v_gene: TRBV20-1; j_gene: TRBJ2-3; d_gene: TRBD2; CDR3aa: SASPPSGDTQY
v_gene: TRBV5-1; j_gene: TRBJ2-2; d_gene: -; CDR3aa: ASKLGVELF
v_gene: TRBV9; j_gene: TRBJ2-2; d_gene: -; CDR3aa: ASSIITGELF
v_gene: TRBV20-1; j_gene: TRBJ2-1; d_gene: TRBD2; CDR3aa: SANPIAGGSYNEQF
v_gene: TRBV20-1; j_gene: TRBJ2-7; d_gene: TRBD2; CDR3aa: SAHRDYFSYEQY
v_gene: TRBV29-1; j_gene: TRBJ2-7; d_gene: TRBD2; CDR3aa: SVEGLAGDPYEQY
v_gene: TRBV28; j_gene: TRBJ1-1; d_gene: TRBD1; CDR3aa: ASSLWDRGNTEAF
v_gene: TRBV4-1; j_gene: TRBJ2-1; d_gene: TRBD1; CDR3aa: ASSDLTGGQF
v_gene: TRBV28; j_gene: TRBJ2-7; d_gene: TRBD1; CDR3aa: ASSVRDRLSYEQY
v_gene: TRBV27; j_gene: TRBJ2-3; d_gene: -; CDR3aa: ASSFRTSTDTQY